This T cell receptor beta chain was sequenced in a study of control samples from healthy donors and cancer patients. CDR3 length equals 13 residues. V lost 8 bases and J 0 bases, leaving 9 bases between the germline ends. Germline loops: CDR1 WSHSY, CDR2 SAAADI. TCRdb's table, derived via immunoSEQ multiplex PCR, lists solely in-frame clones and lacks some. The sample has 90,000 to 100,000 clones, almost 85% seen once. Sequenced input: blood. The sequence came from a man aged 60 to 69 in good health. The V call is TRBV10-2, the J call TRBJ2-3; D is unclear. The CDR3 DNA sequence: TGCGCCAGCCGACTCGTGAGCACAGATACGCAGTATTTT. Its protein is CASRLVSTDTQYF.